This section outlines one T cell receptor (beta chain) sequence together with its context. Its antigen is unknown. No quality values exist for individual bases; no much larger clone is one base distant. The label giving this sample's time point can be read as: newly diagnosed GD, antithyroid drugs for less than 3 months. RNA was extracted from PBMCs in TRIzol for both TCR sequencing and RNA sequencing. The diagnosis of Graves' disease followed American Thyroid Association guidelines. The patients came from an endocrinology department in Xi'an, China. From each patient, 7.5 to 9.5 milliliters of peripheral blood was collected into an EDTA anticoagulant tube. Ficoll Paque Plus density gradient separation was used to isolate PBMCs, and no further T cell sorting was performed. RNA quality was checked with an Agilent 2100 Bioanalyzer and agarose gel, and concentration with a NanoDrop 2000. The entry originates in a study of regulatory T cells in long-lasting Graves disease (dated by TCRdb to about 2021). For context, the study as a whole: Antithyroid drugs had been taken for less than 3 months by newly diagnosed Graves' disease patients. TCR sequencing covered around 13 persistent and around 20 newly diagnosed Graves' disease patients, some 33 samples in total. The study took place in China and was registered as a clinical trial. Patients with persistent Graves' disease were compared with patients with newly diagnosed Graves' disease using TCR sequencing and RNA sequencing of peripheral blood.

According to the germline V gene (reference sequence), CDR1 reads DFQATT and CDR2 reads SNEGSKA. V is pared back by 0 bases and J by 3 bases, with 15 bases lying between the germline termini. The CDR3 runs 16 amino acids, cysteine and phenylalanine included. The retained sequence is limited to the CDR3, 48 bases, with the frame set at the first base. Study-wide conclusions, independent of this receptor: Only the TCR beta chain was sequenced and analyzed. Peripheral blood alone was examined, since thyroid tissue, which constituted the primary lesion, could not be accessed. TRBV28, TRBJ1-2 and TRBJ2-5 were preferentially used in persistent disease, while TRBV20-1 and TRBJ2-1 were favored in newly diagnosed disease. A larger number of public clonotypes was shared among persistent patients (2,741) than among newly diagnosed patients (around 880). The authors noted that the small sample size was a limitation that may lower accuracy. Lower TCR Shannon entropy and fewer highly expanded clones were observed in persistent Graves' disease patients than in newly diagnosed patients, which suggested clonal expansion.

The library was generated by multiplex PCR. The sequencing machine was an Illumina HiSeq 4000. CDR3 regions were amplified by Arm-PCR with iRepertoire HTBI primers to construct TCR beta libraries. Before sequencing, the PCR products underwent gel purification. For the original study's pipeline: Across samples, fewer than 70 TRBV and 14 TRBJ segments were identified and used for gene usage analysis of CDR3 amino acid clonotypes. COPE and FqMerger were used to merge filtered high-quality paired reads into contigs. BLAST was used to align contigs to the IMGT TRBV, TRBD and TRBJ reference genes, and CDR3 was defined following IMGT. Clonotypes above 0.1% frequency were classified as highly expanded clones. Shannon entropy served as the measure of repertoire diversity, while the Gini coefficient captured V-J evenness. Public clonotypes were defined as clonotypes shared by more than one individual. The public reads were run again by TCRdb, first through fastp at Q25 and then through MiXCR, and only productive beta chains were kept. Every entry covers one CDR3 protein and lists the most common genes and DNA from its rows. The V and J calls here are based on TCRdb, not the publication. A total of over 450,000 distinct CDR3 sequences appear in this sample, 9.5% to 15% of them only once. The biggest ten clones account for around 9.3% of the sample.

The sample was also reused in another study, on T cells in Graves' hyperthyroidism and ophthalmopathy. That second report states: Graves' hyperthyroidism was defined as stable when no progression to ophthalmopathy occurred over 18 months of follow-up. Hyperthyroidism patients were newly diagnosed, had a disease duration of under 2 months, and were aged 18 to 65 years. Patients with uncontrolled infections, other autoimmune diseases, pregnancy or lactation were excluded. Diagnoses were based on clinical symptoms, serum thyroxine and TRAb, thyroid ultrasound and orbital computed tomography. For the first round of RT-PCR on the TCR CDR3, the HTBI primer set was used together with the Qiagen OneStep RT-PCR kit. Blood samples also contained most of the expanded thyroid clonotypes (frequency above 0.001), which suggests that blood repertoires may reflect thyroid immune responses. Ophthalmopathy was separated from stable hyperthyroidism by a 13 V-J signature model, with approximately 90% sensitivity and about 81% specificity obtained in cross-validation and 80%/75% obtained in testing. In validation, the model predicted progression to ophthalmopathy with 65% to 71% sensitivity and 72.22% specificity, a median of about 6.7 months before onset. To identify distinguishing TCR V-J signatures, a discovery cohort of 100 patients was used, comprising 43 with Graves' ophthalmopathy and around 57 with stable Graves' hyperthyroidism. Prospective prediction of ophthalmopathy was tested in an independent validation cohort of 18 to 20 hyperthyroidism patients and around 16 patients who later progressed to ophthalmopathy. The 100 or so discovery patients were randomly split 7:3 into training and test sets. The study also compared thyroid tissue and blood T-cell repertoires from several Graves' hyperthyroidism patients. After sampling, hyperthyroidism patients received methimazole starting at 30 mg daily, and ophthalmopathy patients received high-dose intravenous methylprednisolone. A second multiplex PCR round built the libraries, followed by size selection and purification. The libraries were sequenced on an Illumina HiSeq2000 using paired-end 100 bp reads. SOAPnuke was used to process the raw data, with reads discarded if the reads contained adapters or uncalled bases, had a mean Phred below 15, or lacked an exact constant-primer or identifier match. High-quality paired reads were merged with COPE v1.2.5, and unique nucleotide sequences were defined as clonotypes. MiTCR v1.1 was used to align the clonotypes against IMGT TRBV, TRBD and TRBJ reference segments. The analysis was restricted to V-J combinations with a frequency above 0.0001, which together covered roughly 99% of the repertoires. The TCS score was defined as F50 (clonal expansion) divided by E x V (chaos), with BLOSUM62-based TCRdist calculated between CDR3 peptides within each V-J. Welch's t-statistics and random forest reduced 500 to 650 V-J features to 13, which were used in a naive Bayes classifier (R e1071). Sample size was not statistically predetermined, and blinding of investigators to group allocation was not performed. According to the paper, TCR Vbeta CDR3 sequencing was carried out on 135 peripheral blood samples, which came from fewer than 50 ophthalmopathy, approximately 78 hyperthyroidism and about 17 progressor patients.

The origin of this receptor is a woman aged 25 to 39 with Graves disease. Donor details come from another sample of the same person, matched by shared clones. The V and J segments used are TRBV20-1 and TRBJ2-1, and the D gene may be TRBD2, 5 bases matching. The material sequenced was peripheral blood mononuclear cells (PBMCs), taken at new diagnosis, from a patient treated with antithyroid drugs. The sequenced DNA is TGCAGTGCTAGAGACATACTAGGCCGACGCTACAATGAGCAGTTCTTC. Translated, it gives CSARDILGRRYNEQFF.